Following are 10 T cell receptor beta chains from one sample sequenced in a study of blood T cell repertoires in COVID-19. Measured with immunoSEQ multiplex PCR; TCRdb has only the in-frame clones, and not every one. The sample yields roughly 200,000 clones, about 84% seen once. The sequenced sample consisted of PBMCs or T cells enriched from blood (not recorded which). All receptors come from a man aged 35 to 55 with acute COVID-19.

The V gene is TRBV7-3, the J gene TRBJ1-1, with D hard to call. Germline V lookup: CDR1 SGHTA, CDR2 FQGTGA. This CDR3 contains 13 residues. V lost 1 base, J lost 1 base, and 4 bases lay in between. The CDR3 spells CASSLNKNTEAFF. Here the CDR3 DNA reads TGTGCCAGCAGCTTAAACAAGAACACTGAAGCTTTCTTT.

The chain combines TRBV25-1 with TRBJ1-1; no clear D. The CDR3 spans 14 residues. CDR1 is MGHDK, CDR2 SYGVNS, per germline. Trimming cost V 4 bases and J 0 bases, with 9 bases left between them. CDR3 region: CASSVSVMNTEAFF. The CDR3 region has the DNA TGTGCCAGCAGTGTGTCGGTTATGAACACTGAAGCTTTCTTT.

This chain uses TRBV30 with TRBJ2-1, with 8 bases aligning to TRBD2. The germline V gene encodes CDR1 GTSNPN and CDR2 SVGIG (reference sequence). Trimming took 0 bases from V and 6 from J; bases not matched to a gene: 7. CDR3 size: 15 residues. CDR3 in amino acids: CAWSVLAAYVNEQFF. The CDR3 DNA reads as TGTGCCTGGAGTGTACTAGCGGCATACGTCAATGAGCAGTTCTTC.

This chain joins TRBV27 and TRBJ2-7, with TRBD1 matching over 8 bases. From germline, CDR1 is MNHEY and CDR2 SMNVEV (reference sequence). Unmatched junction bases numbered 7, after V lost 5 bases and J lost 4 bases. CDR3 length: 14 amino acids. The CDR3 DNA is TGTGCCAGCAGTCGGACAGGGATTTCATACGAGCAGTACTTC. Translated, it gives CASSRTGISYEQYF.

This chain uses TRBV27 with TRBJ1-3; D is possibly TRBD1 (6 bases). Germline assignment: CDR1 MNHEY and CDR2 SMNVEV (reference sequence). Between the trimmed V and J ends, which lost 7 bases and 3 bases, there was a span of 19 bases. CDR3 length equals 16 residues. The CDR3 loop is CASIPAWGLNGNTIYF. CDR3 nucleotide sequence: TGTGCCAGCATCCCGGCCTGGGGGCTCAATGGAAACACCATATATTTT.

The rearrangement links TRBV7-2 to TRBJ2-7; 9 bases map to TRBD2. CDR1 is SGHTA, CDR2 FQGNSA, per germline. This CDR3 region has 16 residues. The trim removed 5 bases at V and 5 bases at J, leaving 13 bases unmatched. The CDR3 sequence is CASSPFGAGGPHEQYF. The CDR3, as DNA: TGTGCCAGCAGCCCGTTCGGGGCGGGAGGGCCCCACGAGCAGTACTTC.

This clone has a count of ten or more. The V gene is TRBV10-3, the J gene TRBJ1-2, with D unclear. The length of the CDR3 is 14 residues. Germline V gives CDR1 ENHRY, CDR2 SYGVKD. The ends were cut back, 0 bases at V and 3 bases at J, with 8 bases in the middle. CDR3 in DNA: TGTGCCATCAGTGAGTCGGCAACCTACTATGGCTACACCTTC. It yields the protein CAISESATYYGYTF.

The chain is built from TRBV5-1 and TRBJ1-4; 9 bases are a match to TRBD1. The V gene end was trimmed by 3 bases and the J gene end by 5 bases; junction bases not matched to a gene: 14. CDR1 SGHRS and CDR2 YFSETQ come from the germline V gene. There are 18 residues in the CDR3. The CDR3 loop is CASSWGDRERVENEKLFF. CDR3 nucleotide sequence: TGCGCCAGCAGCTGGGGGGACAGGGAAAGGGTTGAGAATGAAAAACTGTTTTTT.

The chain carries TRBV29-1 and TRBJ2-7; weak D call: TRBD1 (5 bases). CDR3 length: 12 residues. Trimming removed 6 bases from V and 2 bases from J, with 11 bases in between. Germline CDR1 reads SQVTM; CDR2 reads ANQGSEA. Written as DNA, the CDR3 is TGCAGCGTGGCAACAGGTGCCTACGAGCAGTACTTC. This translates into CSVATGAYEQYF.

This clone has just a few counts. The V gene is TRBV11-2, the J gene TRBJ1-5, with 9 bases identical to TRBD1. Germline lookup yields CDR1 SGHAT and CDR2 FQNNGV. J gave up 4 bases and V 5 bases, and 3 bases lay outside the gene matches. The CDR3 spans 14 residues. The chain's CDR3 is CASSIGTGNQPQHF. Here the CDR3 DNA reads TGTGCCAGCAGCATAGGGACAGGGAATCAGCCCCAGCATTTT.